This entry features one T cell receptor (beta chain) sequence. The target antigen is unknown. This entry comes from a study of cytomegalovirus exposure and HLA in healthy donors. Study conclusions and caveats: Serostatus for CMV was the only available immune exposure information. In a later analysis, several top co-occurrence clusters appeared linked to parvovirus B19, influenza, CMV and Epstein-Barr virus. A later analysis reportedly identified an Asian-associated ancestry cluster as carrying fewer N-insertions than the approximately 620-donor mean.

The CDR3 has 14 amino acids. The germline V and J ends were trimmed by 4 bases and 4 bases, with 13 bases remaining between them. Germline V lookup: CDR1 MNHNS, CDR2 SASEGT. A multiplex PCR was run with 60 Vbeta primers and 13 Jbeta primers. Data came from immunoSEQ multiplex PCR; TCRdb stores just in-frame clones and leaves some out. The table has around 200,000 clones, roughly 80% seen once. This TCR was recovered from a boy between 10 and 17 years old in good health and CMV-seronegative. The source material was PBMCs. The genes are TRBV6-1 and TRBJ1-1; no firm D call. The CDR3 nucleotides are TGTGCCAGCAGTGCCCACGGGGTTGGCACTGAAGCTTTCTTT. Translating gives CASSAHGVGTEAFF.